Relative to its sample, the clone carrying this T cell receptor beta chain is medium-sized (0.01 to 0.1%). Its antigen is undetermined. Time point defined: sample taken at primary tumor resection. Researchers sequenced whole RNA taken from tumor, nontumor lung or frozen PBMC without sorting. Individual TCR cDNA molecules each bore their own unique molecular identifier. TCRdb called the 5' RACE reads again in MiXCR, with one record for every CDR3 protein. This table has about 3,400 distinct CDR3 sequences, just under 35% appearing once. The sample is drawn from a study of spatial heterogeneity in lung cancer. Points from the study as a whole: Tumor mutation count correlated with how many alpha and beta TCRs expanded intratumorally.

The germline V gene has CDR1 GTSNPN and CDR2 SVGIG (reference sequence). V gave up 5 bases and J gave up 9 bases, with 15 bases separating them. CDR3 length: 12 amino acids. Sequenced material: lung tumor tissue, taken at surgery. The receptor was derived from a female donor with early-stage non-small cell lung cancer. The J gene is TRBJ2-3, the V gene TRBV30; D tentatively reads TRBD1 or TRBD2 (5 bases each). CDR3 region: CAWSQDSGTQYF. In DNA form, the CDR3 reads TGTGCCTGGTCACAAGACAGCGGCACGCAGTATTTT.